This T cell receptor beta chain came from a study of T cell responses to AZD1222 COVID-19 vaccine. The table came from immunoSEQ multiplex PCR; TCRdb's copy has only in-frame clones and leaves some out. Here the sample spans some 150,000 clones, just over 90% being singletons. Broader study findings: The sample set comprised mostly white British donors with more females, and clonal diversity was possibly underestimated. Researchers report vaccine-associated CD4 TCRs spanning spike, with dominance at 160-218 and 743-854. When two AZD1222 doses had been given, Spike-specific TCR breadth and depth rose.

Comment on this clone: Its antigen is undetermined.

The CDR3 is 20 residues long. Germline CDR1 is MNHEY and CDR2 is SMNVEV (reference sequence). The V and J ends lost 6 bases and 2 bases, in that order; junction bases with no gene match: 23. The rearrangement links TRBV27 to TRBJ2-3, with 7 positions matching TRBD1. Sequencing used peripheral blood, obtained on day 0 of AZD1222 vaccination. The TCR originated in an adult in good health. The CDR3 DNA reads as TGTGCCAGCAGGAAGGATCGGGACAGACGATTCCCCTTCTCCACAGATACGCAGTATTTT. Translated, it gives CASRKDRDRRFPFSTDTQYF.